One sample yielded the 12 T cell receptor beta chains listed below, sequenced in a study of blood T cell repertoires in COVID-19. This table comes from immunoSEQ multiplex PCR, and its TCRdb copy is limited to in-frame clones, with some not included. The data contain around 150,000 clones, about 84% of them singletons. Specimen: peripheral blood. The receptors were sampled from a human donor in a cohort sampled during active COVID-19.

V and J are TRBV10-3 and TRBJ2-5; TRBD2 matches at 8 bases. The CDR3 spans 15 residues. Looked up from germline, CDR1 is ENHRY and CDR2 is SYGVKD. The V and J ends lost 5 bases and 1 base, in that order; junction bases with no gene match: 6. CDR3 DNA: TGTGCCATCAGTCCGGTAGCGGGGAGCCAAGAGACCCAGTACTTC. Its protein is CAISPVAGSQETQYF.

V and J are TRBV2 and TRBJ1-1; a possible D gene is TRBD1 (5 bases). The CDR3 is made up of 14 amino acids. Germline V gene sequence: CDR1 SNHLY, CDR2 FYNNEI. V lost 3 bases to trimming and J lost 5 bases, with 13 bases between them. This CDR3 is CASSELRGMTEAFF. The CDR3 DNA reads TGTGCCAGCAGTGAGCTTCGGGGGATGACTGAAGCTTTCTTT.

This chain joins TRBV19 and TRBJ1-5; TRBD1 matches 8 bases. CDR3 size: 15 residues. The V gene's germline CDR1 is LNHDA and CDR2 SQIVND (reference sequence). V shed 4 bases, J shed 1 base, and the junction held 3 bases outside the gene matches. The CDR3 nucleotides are TGTGCCAGTAGTAGACAGGGGCTAAGCAATCAGCCCCAGCATTTT. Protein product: CASSRQGLSNQPQHF.

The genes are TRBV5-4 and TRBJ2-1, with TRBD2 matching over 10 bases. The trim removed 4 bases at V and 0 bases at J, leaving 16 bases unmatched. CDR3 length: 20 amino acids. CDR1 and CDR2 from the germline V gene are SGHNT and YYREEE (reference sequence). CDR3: CASSPGVLAGGSSSYNEQFF. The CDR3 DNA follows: TGTGCCAGCAGCCCCGGGGTGTTAGCGGGGGGTTCTAGCTCCTACAATGAGCAGTTCTTC.

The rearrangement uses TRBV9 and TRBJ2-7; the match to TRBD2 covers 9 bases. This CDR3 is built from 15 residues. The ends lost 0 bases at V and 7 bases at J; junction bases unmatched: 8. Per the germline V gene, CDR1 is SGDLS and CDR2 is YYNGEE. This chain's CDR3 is CASSVALAGNGEQYF. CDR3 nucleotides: TGTGCCAGCAGCGTAGCCCTAGCGGGGAATGGGGAGCAGTACTTC.

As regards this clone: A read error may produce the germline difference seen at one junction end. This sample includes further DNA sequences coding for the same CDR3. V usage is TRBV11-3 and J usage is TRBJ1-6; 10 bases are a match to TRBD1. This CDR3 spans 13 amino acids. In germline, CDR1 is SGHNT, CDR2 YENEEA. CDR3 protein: CASSLDRGAPLHF. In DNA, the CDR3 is TGTGCCAGCAGCTTGGACAGGGGGGCACCCCTCCATTTT.

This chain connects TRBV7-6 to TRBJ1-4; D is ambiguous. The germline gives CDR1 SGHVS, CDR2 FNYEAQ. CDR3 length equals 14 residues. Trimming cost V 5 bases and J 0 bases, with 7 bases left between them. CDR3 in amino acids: CASSLYATNEKLFF. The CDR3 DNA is TGTGCCAGCAGCCTCTATGCAACTAATGAAAAACTGTTTTTT.

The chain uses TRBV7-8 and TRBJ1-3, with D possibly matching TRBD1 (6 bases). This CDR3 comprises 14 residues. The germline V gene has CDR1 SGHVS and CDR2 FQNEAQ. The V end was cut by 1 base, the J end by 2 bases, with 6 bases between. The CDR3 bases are TGTGCCAGCAGCTTAGACAGGGCTGGAAACACCATATATTTT. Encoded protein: CASSLDRAGNTIYF.

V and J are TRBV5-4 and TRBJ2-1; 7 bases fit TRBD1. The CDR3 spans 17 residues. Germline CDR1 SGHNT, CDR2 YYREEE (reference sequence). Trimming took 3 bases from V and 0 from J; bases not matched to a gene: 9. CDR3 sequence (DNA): TGTGCCAGCAGCTCGATGACAGGGCAGAGCTCCTACAATGAGCAGTTCTTC. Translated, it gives CASSSMTGQSSYNEQFF.

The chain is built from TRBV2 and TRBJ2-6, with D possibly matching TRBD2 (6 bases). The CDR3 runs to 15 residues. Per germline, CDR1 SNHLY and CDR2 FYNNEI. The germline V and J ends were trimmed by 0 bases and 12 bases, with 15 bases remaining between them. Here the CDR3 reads CASSEARVGGSVLTF. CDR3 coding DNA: TGTGCCAGCAGTGAAGCCCGGGTAGGAGGGTCCGTCCTGACTTTC. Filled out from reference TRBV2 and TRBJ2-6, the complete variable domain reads EPEVTQTPSHQVTQMGQEVILRCVPISNHLYFYWYRQILGQKVEFLVSFYNNEISEKSEIFDDQFSVERPDGSNFTLKIRSTKLEDSAMYFCASSEARVGGSVLTFGAGSRLTVL.

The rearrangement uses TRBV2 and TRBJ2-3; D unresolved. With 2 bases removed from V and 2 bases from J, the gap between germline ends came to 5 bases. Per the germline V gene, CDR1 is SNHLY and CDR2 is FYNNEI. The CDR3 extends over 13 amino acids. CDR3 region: CASSEPFTDTQYF. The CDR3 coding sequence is TGTGCCAGCAGTGAACCCTTCACAGATACGCAGTATTTT. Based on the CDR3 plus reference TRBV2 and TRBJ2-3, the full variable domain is EPEVTQTPSHQVTQMGQEVILRCVPISNHLYFYWYRQILGQKVEFLVSFYNNEISEKSEIFDDQFSVERPDGSNFTLKIRSTKLEDSAMYFCASSEPFTDTQYFGPGTRLTVL.

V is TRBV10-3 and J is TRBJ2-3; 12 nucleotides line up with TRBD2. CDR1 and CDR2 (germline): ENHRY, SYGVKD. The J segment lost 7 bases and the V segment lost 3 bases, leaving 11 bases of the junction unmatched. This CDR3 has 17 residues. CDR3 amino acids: CAISEILAGGPGNTQYF. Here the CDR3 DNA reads TGTGCCATCAGTGAAATTCTAGCGGGGGGGCCGGGGAATACGCAGTATTTT.